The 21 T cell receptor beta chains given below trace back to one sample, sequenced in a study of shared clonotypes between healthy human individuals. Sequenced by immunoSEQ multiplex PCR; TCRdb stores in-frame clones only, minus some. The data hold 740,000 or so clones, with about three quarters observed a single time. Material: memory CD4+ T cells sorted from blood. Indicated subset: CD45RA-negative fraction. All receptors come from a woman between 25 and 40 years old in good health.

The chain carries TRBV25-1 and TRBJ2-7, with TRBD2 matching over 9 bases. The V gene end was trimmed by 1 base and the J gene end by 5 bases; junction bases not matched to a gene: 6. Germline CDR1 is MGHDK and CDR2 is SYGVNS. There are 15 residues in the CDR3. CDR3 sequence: CASSEWTSVRNEQYF. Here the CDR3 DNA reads TGTGCCAGCAGTGAATGGACTAGCGTTCGTAACGAGCAGTACTTC.

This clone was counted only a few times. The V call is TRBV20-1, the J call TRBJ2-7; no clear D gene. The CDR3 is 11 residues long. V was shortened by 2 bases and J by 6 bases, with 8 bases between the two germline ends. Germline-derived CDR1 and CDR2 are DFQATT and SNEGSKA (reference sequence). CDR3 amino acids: CSARLGGEQYF. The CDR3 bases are TGCAGTGCTAGACTGGGCGGCGAGCAGTACTTC.

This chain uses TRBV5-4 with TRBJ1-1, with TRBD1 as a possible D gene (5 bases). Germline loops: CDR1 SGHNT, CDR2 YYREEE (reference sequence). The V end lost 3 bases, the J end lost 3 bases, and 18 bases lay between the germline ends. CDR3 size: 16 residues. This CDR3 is CASSSGPWGSDTEAFF. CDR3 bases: TGTGCCAGCAGCTCCGGACCCTGGGGGTCGGACACTGAAGCTTTCTTT.

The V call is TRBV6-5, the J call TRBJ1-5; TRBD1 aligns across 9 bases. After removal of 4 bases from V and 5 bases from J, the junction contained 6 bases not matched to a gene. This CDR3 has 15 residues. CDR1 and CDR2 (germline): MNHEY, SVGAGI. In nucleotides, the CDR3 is TGTGCCAGCAGTTCGGGACAGGGATTGTATCAGCCCCAGCATTTT. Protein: CASSSGQGLYQPQHF.

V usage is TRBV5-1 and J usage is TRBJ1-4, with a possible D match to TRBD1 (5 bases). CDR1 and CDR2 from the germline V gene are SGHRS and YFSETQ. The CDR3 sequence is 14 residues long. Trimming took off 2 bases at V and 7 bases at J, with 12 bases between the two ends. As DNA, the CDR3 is TGCGCCAGCAGCTTTGGTAGCAGGGCTGAAAAACTGTTTTTT. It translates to CASSFGSRAEKLFF.

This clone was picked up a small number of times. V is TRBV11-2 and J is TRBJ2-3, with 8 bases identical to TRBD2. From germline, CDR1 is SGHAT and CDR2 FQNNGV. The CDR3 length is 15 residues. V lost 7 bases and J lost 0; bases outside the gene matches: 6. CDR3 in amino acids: CASTFSGTSTDTQYF. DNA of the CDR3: TGTGCCAGCACCTTTAGCGGGACTAGCACAGATACGCAGTATTTT.

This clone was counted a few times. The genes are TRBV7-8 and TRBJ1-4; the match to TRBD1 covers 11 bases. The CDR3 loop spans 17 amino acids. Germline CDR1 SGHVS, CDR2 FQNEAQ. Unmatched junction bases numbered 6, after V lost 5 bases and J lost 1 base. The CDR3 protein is CASSRGTGGGTNEKLFF. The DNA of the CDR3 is TGTGCCAGCAGCCGCGGGACAGGGGGGGGAACTAATGAAAAACTGTTTTTT.

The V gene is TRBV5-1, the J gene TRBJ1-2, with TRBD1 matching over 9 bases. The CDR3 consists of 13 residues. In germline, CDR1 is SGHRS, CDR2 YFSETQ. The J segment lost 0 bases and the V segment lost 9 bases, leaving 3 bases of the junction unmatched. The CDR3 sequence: CATGQGPNYGYTF. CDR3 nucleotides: TGCGCCACCGGACAGGGGCCTAACTATGGCTACACCTTC.

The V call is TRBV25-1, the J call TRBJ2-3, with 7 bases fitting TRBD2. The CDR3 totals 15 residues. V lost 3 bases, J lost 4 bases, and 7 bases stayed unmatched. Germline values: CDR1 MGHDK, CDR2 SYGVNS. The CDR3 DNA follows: TGTGCCAGCAGTGATAAAGCGGGATTGTCAGATACGCAGTATTTT. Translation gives CASSDKAGLSDTQYF. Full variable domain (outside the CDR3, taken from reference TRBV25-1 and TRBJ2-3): EADIYQTPRYLVIGTGKKITLECSQTMGHDKMYWYQQDPGMELHLIHYSYGVNSTEKGDLSSESTVSRIRTEHFPLTLESARPSHTSQYLCASSDKAGLSDTQYFGPGTRLTVL.

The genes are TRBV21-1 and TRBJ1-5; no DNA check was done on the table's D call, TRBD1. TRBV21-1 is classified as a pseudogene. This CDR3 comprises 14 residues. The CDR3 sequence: CASSKASQIQPQHF. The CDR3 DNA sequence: TGTGCCAGCAGCAAAGCCTCCCAGATACAGCCCCAGCATTTT.

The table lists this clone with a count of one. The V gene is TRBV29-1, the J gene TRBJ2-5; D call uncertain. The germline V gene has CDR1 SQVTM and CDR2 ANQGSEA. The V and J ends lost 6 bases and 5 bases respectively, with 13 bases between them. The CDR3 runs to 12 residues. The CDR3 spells CSVDQEWETQYF. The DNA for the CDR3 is TGCAGCGTGGACCAGGAATGGGAGACCCAGTACTTC.

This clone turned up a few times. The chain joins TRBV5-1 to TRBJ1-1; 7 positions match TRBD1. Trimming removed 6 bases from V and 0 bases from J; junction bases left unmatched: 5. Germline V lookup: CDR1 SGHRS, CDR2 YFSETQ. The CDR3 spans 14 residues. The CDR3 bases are TGCGCCAGCACCGCCGGGACAGTGAACACTGAAGCTTTCTTT. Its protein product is CASTAGTVNTEAFF.

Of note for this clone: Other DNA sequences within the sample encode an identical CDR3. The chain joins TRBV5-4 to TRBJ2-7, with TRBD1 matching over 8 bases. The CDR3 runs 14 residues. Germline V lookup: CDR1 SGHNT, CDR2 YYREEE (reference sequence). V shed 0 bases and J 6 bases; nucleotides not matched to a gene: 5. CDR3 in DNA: TGTGCCAGCAGCTTGGAAGGACAGGGCCGCGAGCAGTACTTC. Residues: CASSLEGQGREQYF.

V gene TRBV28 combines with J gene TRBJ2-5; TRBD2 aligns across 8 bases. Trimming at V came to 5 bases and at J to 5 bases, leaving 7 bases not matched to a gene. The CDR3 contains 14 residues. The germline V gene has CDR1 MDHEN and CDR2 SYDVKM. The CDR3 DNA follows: TGTGCCAGCAGTCGGGGGGGGCCTTCTGAGACCCAGTACTTC. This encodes CASSRGGPSETQYF.

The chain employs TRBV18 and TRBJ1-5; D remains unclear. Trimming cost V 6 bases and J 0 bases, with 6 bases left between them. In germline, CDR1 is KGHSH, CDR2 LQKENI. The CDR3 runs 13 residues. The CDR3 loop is CASSSDSNQPQHF. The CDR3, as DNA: TGTGCCAGCTCTTCGGATAGCAATCAGCCCCAGCATTTT.

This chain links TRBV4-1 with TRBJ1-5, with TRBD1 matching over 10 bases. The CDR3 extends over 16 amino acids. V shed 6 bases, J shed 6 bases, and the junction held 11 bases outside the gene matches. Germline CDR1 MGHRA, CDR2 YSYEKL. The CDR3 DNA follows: TGCGCCAGCAGTCCTGCGACAGGGGGCGGGGGTCAGCCCCAGCATTTT. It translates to CASSPATGGGGQPQHF.

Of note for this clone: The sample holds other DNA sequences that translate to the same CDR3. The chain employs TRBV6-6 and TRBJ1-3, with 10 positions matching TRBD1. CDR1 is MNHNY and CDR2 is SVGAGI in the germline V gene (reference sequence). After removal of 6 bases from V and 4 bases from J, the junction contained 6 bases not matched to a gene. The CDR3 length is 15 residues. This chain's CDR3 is CASRSGTGDGNTIYF. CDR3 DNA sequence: TGTGCCAGCAGATCCGGGACAGGGGACGGAAACACCATATATTTT.

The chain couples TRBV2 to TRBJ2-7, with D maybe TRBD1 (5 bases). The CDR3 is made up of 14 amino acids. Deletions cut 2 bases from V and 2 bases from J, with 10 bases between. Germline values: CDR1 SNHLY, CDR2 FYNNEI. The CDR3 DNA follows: TGTGCCAGCAGTGAATCACAGGTAACCTACGAGCAGTACTTC. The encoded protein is CASSESQVTYEQYF.

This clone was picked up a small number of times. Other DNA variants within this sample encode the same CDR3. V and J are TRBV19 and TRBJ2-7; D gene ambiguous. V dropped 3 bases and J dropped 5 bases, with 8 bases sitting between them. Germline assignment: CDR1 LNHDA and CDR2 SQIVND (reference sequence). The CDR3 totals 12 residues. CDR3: CASSIAGHEQYF. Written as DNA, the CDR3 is TGTGCCAGTAGTATTGCTGGCCACGAGCAGTACTTC.

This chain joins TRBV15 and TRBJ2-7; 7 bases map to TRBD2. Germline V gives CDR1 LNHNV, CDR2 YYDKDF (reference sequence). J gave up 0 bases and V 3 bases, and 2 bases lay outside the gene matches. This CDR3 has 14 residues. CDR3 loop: CATSRGGSSYEQYF. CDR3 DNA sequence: TGTGCCACCAGCAGGGGGGGGAGCTCCTACGAGCAGTACTTC.

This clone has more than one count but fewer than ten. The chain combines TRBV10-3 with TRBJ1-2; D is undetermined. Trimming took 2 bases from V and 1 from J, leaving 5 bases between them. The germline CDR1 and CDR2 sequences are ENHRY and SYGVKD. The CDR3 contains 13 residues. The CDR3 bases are TGTGCCATCAGTGAGGCCGATAACTATGGCTACACCTTC. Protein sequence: CAISEADNYGYTF.